This T cell receptor beta chain was observed in a study of T cell changes during pregnancy in multiple sclerosis. The protocol was immunoSEQ multiplex PCR, while the TCRdb copy is restricted to in-frame clones and leaves out a portion. The table has 55,000 to 95,000 clones, roughly nine tenths seen once. The V and J ends lost 3 bases and 8 bases respectively, with 14 bases between them. Germline values: CDR1 MRHNA, CDR2 SNTAGT. CDR3 length: 14 residues. This clone was detected a few times. The chain joins TRBV6-4 to TRBJ2-1; perhaps TRBD2 as D (7 bases). This receptor was obtained from a female donor in good health, enrolled as a control in a pregnancy study. Sequencing used peripheral blood, obtained in the second trimester of pregnancy. In DNA form, the CDR3 reads TGTGCCAGCAGTGAAAGGGGGGAGGGCCATGAGCAGTTCTTC. It yields the protein CASSERGEGHEQFF.